What follows are 14 T cell receptor beta chains derived from one specimen sequenced in a study of radiotherapy plus CTLA-4 blockade in lung cancer. Some clones are missing from TCRdb's copy, which holds only in-frame ones; the method was immunoSEQ multiplex PCR. The repertoire includes some 45,000 clones, roughly 76% of them detected once, and approximately 8.3% sits in the top ten. This specimen consisted of peripheral blood, obtained from a patient treated with radiotherapy plus ipilimumab. Receptors were obtained from a human donor with non-small cell lung cancer who had stable disease on radiotherapy plus ipilimumab.

The rearrangement joins TRBV9 to TRBJ1-2, with no clear D. Between the trimmed V and J ends, which lost 3 bases and 6 bases, there was a span of 9 bases. Germline V gene lookup returns CDR1 SGDLS and CDR2 YYNGEE. This CDR3 region has 12 residues. The CDR3 nucleotides are TGTGCCAGCAGCGCCCCGGGAAATGGCTACACCTTC. This encodes CASSAPGNGYTF.

V and J are TRBV5-6 and TRBJ1-1; D is undetermined. V dropped 3 bases and J dropped 7 bases, with 13 bases sitting between them. The CDR3 is 13 amino acids. Germline V CDR1 and CDR2: SGHDT, YYEEEE. CDR3 amino acids: CASSSPNSYEAFF. In DNA, the CDR3 is TGTGCCAGCAGCTCACCGAATAGTTATGAAGCTTTCTTT.

The chain is built from TRBV7-7 and TRBJ2-5; D perhaps matches TRBD1 (7 bases). The CDR3 contains 15 residues. Looked up from germline, CDR1 is SSHAT and CDR2 is FNYEAQ (reference sequence). V lost 1 base and J 2 bases, leaving 11 bases between the germline ends. CDR3 sequence: CASSLVRGVQETQYF. The CDR3 coding sequence is TGTGCCAGCAGCTTAGTCAGGGGGGTACAAGAGACCCAGTACTTC.

The chain recombines TRBV11-1 with TRBJ1-1, with D possibly matching TRBD1 (5 bases). Germline CDR1 is SGHAT and CDR2 is FQDESV (reference sequence). CDR3 length equals 15 residues. Trimming removed 1 base from V and 3 bases from J, with 12 bases in between. The CDR3 spells CASSLGEAGYTEAFF. The CDR3 bases are TGTGCCAGCAGCTTAGGAGAGGCAGGGTACACTGAAGCTTTCTTT.

This chain joins TRBV4-1 and TRBJ1-2; TRBD1 aligns across 8 bases. This CDR3 is 15 amino acids long. From germline, CDR1 is MGHRA and CDR2 YSYEKL. With V trimmed by 1 base and J by 5 bases, 6 bases remained unmatched. The CDR3: CASSQADRALYGYTF. The CDR3 region has the DNA TGCGCCAGCAGCCAAGCGGACAGGGCCCTTTATGGCTACACCTTC.

This chain joins TRBV7-8 and TRBJ2-3; weak D call: TRBD2 (5 bases). V gave up 5 bases and J gave up 1 base, with 10 bases separating them. CDR3 length: 14 amino acids. Per germline, CDR1 SGHVS and CDR2 FQNEAQ. Written as DNA, the CDR3 is TGTGCCAGCAGCGGGGAGTCCGGCACAGATACGCAGTATTTT. It encodes CASSGESGTDTQYF.

The chain is built from TRBV19 and TRBJ1-4; perhaps TRBD1 as D (5 bases). V lost 7 bases and J 8 bases, leaving 17 bases between the germline ends. Germline lookup yields CDR1 LNHDA and CDR2 SQIVND (reference sequence). The CDR3 length is 14 residues. CDR3 sequence reads: CASTEPGLGEKLFF. The CDR3 DNA reads TGTGCCAGTACCGAGCCGGGGCTGGGGGAAAAACTGTTTTTT.

This clone was found a few times. This rearrangement joins TRBV28 to TRBJ1-3; tentatively, D is TRBD1 (6 bases). Trimming shortened V by 5 bases and J by 0 bases, and 14 bases separated the two germline ends. The CDR3 is made up of 16 amino acids. Germline loops: CDR1 MDHEN, CDR2 SYDVKM. DNA for the CDR3: TGTGCCAGCAGTGGATACAGGGCGATCTCTGGAAACACCATATATTTT. Encoded protein: CASSGYRAISGNTIYF. Full variable domain (rest looked up from reference TRBV28 and TRBJ1-3): DVKVTQSSRYLVKRTGEKVFLECVQDMDHENMFWYRQDPGLGLRLIYFSYDVKMKEKGDIPEGYSVSREKKERFSLILESASTNQTSMYLCASSGYRAISGNTIYFGEGSWLTVV.

This clone was observed a handful of times. The sample contains more than one DNA sequence encoding this CDR3. This chain joins TRBV5-1 and TRBJ2-1; 10 positions agree with TRBD1. The CDR3 has 15 amino acids. Trimming removed 5 bases from V and 3 bases from J; junction bases left unmatched: 5. The V gene's germline CDR1 is SGHRS and CDR2 YFSETQ. CDR3 DNA sequence: TGCGCCAGCAGTTCCGGGACAGGGGTCTACAATGAGCAGTTCTTC. Its protein product is CASSSGTGVYNEQFF. Combining the CDR3 with reference TRBV5-1 and TRBJ2-1 gives the whole variable domain KAGVTQTPRYLIKTRGQQVTLSCSPISGHRSVSWYQQTPGQGLQFLFEYFSETQRNKGNFPGRFSGRQFSNSRSEMNVSTLELGDSALYLCASSSGTGVYNEQFFGPGTRLTVL.

This clone was seen a handful of times. The chain joins TRBV5-5 to TRBJ1-3; no clear D gene. V lost 4 bases, J lost 3 bases, and 11 bases lay in between. Per germline, CDR1 SGHKS and CDR2 YYEKEE (reference sequence). CDR3 length: 14 residues. CDR3: CASSAVSYGNTIYF. The CDR3 DNA follows: TGTGCCAGCAGCGCCGTCTCATATGGAAACACCATATATTTT.

The CDR3 sequence: CASRRAGGELFF. The CDR3, as DNA: TGTGCCAGCAGGAGGGCGGGCGGGGAGCTGTTTTTT. The gene calls are TRBV5-5 and TRBJ2-2, with D possibly matching TRBD2 (5 bases). The germline gives CDR1 SGHKS, CDR2 YYEKEE (reference sequence). The CDR3 is 12 amino acids. V was trimmed by 5 bases and J by 7 bases, leaving 9 bases between them.

The chain recombines TRBV6-6 with TRBJ1-2, with 8 bases identical to TRBD1. CDR1 is MNHNY, CDR2 SVGAGI, per germline (reference sequence). Germline trimming cut 5 bases from V and 4 bases from J; bases unmatched to any gene: 9. The CDR3 has 15 residues. The CDR3 here is CASSPDRGSSYGYTF. CDR3 bases: TGTGCCAGCAGTCCCGACAGGGGAAGCTCCTATGGCTACACCTTC.

CDR3 in amino acids: CASSSNTPGGIGTEQYV. DNA for the CDR3: TGTGCCAGCAGTTCGAATACCCCAGGGGGGATTGGCACTGAGCAGTACGTC. The chain has TRBV28 and TRBJ2-7; the D gene is possibly TRBD1 (7 bases). Germline CDR1 and CDR2: MDHEN and SYDVKM. The CDR3 runs 17 residues. V was clipped by 4 bases and J by 7 bases, with 26 bases between them.

V usage is TRBV5-1 and J usage is TRBJ2-5; 10 bases match TRBD2. The CDR3 covers 15 residues. Per the germline V gene, CDR1 is SGHRS and CDR2 is YFSETQ. Trimming cost V 2 bases and J 4 bases; bases outside gene matches: 5. The CDR3 coding sequence is TGCGCCAGCAGCTTCCGAAGCGGGGGGGCAGAGACCCAGTACTTC. It yields the protein CASSFRSGGAETQYF.